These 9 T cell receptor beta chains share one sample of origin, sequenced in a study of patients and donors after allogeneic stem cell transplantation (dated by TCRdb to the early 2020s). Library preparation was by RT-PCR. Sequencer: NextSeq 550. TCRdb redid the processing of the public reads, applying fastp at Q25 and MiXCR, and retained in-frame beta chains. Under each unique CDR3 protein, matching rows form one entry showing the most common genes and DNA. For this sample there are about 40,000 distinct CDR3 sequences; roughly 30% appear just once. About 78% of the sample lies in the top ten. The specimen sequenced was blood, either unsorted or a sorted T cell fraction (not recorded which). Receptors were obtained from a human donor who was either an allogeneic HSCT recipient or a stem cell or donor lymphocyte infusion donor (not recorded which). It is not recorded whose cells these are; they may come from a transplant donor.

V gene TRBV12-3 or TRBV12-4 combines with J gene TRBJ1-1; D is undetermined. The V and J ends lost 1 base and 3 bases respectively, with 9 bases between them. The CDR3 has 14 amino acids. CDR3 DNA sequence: TGTGCCAGCAGTTTAGGGCAGGTCTACACTGAAGCTTTCTTT. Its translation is CASSLGQVYTEAFF.

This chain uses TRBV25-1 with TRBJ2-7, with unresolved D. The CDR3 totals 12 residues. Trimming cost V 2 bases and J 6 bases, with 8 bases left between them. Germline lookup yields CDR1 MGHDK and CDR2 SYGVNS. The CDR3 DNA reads TGTGCCAGCAGTGAAAATACGGGCGAGCAGTACTTC. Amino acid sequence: CASSENTGEQYF.

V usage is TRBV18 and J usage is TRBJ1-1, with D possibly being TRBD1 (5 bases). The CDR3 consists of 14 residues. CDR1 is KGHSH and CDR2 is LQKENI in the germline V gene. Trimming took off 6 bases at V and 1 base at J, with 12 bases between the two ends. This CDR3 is CASSQGRRNTEAFF. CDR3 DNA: TGTGCCAGCTCGCAGGGCAGGCGGAACACTGAAGCTTTCTTT.

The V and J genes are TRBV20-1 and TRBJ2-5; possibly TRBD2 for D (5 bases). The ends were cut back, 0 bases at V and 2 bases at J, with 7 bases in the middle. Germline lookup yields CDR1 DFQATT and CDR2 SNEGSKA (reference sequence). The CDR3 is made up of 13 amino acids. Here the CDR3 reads CSARDQRQETQYF. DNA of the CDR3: TGCAGTGCTAGAGATCAGCGGCAAGAGACCCAGTACTTC.

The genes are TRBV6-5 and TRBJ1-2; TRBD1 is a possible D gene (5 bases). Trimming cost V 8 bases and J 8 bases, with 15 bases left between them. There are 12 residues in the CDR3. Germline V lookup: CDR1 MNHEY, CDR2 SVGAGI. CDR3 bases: TGTGCCAGCGGGCAGGACCCAGGGGGCTACACCTTC. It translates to CASGQDPGGYTF.

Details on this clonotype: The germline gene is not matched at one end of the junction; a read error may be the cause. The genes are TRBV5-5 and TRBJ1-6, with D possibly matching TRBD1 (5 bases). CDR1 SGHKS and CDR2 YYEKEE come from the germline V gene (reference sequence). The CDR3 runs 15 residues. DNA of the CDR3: TGTGCCAGCAGCTTGGTAGGACTGGGGCTCCGACCCCACCACTTT. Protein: CASSLVGLGLRPHHF.

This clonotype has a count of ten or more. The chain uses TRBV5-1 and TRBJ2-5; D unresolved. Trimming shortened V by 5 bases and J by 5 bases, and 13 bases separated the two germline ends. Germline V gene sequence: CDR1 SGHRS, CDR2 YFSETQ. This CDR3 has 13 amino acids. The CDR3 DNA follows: TGCGCCAGCAGTCCGTTCAGGTCGGAGACCCAGTACTTC. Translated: CASSPFRSETQYF.

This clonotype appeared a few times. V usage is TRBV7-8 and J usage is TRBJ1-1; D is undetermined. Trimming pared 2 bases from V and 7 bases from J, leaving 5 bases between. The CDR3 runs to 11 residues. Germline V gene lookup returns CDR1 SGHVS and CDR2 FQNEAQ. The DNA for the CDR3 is TGTGCCAGCAGCTTACGGAATGAAGCTTTCTTT. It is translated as CASSLRNEAFF.

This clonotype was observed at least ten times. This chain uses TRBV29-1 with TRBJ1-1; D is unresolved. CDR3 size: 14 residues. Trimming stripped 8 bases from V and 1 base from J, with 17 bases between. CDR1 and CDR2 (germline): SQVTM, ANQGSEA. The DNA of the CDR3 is TGCAGCTTAAGACTGGGAACGAGGAACACTGAAGCTTTCTTT. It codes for CSLRLGTRNTEAFF. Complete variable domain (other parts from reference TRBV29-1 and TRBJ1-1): SAVISQKPSRDICQRGTSLTIQCQVDSQVTMMFWYRQQPGQSLTLIATANQGSEATYESGFVIDKFPISRPNLTFSTLTVSNMSPEDSSIYLCSLRLGTRNTEAFFGQGTRLTVV.